Only one count was recorded for the clone carrying this T cell receptor (beta chain). What it binds is unknown. Researchers isolated CD4+ T cells once roughly nine days of culture had elapsed. Subjects were given two BNT162b2 or mRNA-1273 vaccine doses. This sample is drawn from a study of vaccination effects on CD4 cells after COVID-19. Whole-study results and caveats: From healthy vaccinees, only 1 of 255 vaccine-induced clones also reacted to common cold coronaviruses. Marked clonal contraction was seen late after vaccination (in both infection- and vaccine-induced clones).

Sequencing used immunoSEQ multiplex PCR; TCRdb keeps in-frame clones, though not all of them. In the table there are 30,000 to 35,000 clones, over 70% of which are singletons. Sequences were derived from CD4+ T cells from PBMCs cultured without peptide, sampled after COVID-19 vaccination. The source of this sequence is a human donor who received a COVID-19 vaccine.

The CDR3 is CASSIRAALNTEAFF. The CDR3 nucleotides read TGTGCCAGTAGTATTCGGGCAGCTTTGAACACTGAAGCTTTCTTT. The chain couples TRBV19 to TRBJ1-1; D is unclear. Germline V lookup: CDR1 LNHDA, CDR2 SQIVND (reference sequence). The CDR3 has 15 residues. V was clipped by 3 bases and J by 0 bases, with 11 bases between them. Full variable domain (remainder filled in from reference TRBV19 and TRBJ1-1): DGGITQSPKYLFRKEGQNVTLSCEQNLNHDAMYWYRQDPGQGLRLIYYSQIVNDFQKGDIAEGYSVSREKKESFPLTVTSAQKNPTAFYLCASSIRAALNTEAFFGQGTRLTVV.